The next 17 T cell receptor beta chains were all read from a single sample in a study of HIV-infected children after antiretroviral therapy interruption (dated by TCRdb to the late 2010s). In the paper's terms, the treatment or condition label means: PENTA 11 planned treatment interruption arm or continuous ART arm. The method behind the library was 3' RACE. TCRdb names Illumina MiSeq as the instrument used. TCR libraries were built from RNA using a 3' RACE protocol with unique molecular identifiers to correct PCR amplification bias. TCRdb ran its own pipeline on the public reads, namely fastp trimming at Q25 and MiXCR clone calling, and kept in-frame beta chains. Merged by CDR3 protein, the rows form single entries marked with the most common genes and DNA. This sample is represented by over 7,000 distinct CDR3 sequences; approximately 16% of them were singletons. Roughly 13% of the sample goes to the ten largest clones.

Source: CD45RO+ CD8+ T cells from PBMCs, pooled from several time points, taken from a donor given antiretroviral therapy, either interrupted or continuous. In the paper's terms, the cell subset or site label means: memory CD8+ CD45RO+ CD45RA- T cells. Receptors were obtained from a pool of human donors with HIV.

By sample share, this clonotype is medium-sized (0.01 to 0.1%). The V call is TRBV18, the J call TRBJ2-1, with D perhaps being TRBD1 or TRBD2 (5 bases each). This CDR3 contains 13 residues. Germline V lookup: CDR1 KGHSH, CDR2 LQKENI. Trimming left V 3 bases short and J 8 bases short, with 11 bases between. The CDR3 sequence is CASSPLWGYEQFF. DNA of the CDR3: TGTGCCAGCTCACCCCTATGGGGGTATGAGCAGTTCTTC.

This clonotype is classed as large. The gene calls are TRBV20-1 and TRBJ2-3; the match to TRBD2 covers 9 bases. V lost 5 bases, J lost 10 bases, and 10 bases stayed unmatched. Germline V gene lookup returns CDR1 DFQATT and CDR2 SNEGSKA (reference sequence). CDR3 length: 13 amino acids. This CDR3 is CSAHDIAGEAQYF. In DNA form, the CDR3 reads TGCAGTGCTCACGACATAGCGGGAGAGGCGCAGTATTTT.

At least ten counts were recorded for this clonotype. This chain links TRBV5-1 with TRBJ2-7; the match to TRBD2 covers 8 bases. The germline gives CDR1 SGHRS, CDR2 YFSETQ. The V segment lost 4 bases and the J segment 6 bases; nucleotides outside the gene matches: 12. The CDR3 covers 15 residues. The CDR3 protein is CASSPGGGARTEQYF. The CDR3 DNA reads as TGCGCCAGCAGCCCCGGGGGGGGCGCCCGTACCGAGCAGTACTTC.

This clonotype is deemed medium-sized. Mismatch with germline at one junction end may stem from a read error. The chain joins TRBV12-3 or TRBV12-4 to TRBJ2-7; TRBD2 might be the D (5 bases). The CDR3 is 14 residues long. CDR3 bases: TGTGCCAGTAGTTTAGATCCGGGAACCTACGAGCAGTACTTC. This sequence encodes CASSLDPGTYEQYF.

This clonotype was seen repeatedly, ten times or more. The chain links TRBV20-1 to TRBJ2-1, with 8 positions matching TRBD2. The CDR3 has 15 amino acids. V shed 5 bases and J 8 bases; nucleotides not matched to a gene: 14. CDR1 is DFQATT, CDR2 SNEGSKA, per germline (reference sequence). CDR3 amino acids: CSADPGDWTSHEQFF. The CDR3 DNA reads as TGCAGTGCTGACCCCGGGGACTGGACTAGCCATGAGCAGTTCTTC.

The table lists this clonotype with a few counts. J is TRBJ2-7 and V is TRBV9, with D unresolved. The CDR3 runs 12 residues. Germline-derived CDR1 and CDR2 are SGDLS and YYNGEE. V was pared by 4 bases and J by 5 bases, with 10 bases between. CDR3 loop: CASSRSDHEQYF. CDR3 bases: TGTGCCAGCAGCCGATCCGACCACGAGCAGTACTTC.

This clonotype was detected ten times or more. V usage is TRBV24-1 and J usage is TRBJ2-5, with D perhaps matching TRBD1 (5 bases). V was shortened by 5 bases and J by 0 bases, with 12 bases between the two germline ends. The CDR3 extends over 15 amino acids. Germline V lookup: CDR1 KGHDR, CDR2 SFDVKD. In nucleotides, the CDR3 is TGTGCCACCAGTGGTGGAGCAGGGAACCAAGAGACCCAGTACTTC. Translation gives CATSGGAGNQETQYF.

Concerning this clonotype itself: A much bigger clone sits one base away, suggesting this may be a read error. This rearrangement joins TRBV7-1 to TRBJ1-4; the D gene is possibly TRBD1 (5 bases). TRBV7-1 is assigned to the ORF class and has an uncertain function. Trimming pared 6 bases from V and 8 bases from J, leaving 22 bases between. CDR3 length: 16 residues. The chain's CDR3 is CASSKSAGRESEKLFF. The CDR3 DNA is TGTGCCAGCAGTAAAAGCGCGGGACGGGAGTCAGAAAAACTGTTTTTT.

In its sample, this clonotype ranks as medium-sized (0.01 to 0.1%). V and J are TRBV6-5 and TRBJ2-7, with a tentative D call TRBD2 (5 bases). CDR3 length equals 15 residues. V dropped 5 bases and J dropped 0 bases, with 14 bases sitting between them. The V gene's germline CDR1 is MNHEY and CDR2 SVGAGI. The CDR3 here is CASSPGGSDSYEQYF. The DNA of the CDR3 is TGTGCCAGCAGTCCCGGAGGTAGCGACTCCTACGAGCAGTACTTC.

The chain recombines TRBV11-2 with TRBJ1-2; D perhaps matches TRBD1 (5 bases). This CDR3 spans 14 amino acids. Trimming left V 1 base short and J 3 bases short, with 9 bases between. Germline-derived CDR1 and CDR2 are SGHAT and FQNNGV. In DNA form, the CDR3 reads TGTGCCAGCAGCTTAGTCGGGGGAGACTATGGCTACACCTTC. Protein sequence: CASSLVGGDYGYTF.

This clonotype has at least ten counts. The gene calls are TRBV29-1 and TRBJ2-3, with D tentatively TRBD2 (5 bases). The CDR3 contains 11 residues. Germline V lookup: CDR1 SQVTM, CDR2 ANQGSEA. V lost 7 bases, J lost 4 bases, and 9 bases lay in between. CDR3: CSGGYSDTQYF. In DNA form, the CDR3 reads TGCAGCGGAGGGTATTCAGATACGCAGTATTTT.

This clonotype is judged medium-sized. The J gene is TRBJ2-7, the V gene TRBV7-2; the D gene is possibly TRBD1 (6 bases). Deletions cut 10 bases from V and 4 bases from J, with 26 bases between. The CDR3 covers 16 residues. Germline CDR1 reads SGHTA; CDR2 reads FQGNSA. CDR3 loop: CATQLSGQISSYEQYF. The CDR3, as DNA: TGTGCCACCCAGCTTAGTGGACAGATCAGTTCGTACGAGCAGTACTTC.

This sequence joins TRBV2 and TRBJ2-1; 7 bases map to TRBD1. The CDR3 length is 15 residues. V lost 2 bases and J lost 4; bases outside the gene matches: 5. Germline V gives CDR1 SNHLY, CDR2 FYNNEI. Here the CDR3 DNA reads TGTGCCAGCAGTGAAAGGGGGCTCGGATACAATGAGCAGTTCTTC. Its translation is CASSERGLGYNEQFF.

This clonotype has just one count. V gene TRBV29-1 combines with J gene TRBJ1-6, with D unresolved. Trimming stripped 4 bases from V and 7 bases from J, with 8 bases between. Germline CDR1 is SQVTM and CDR2 is ANQGSEA. This CDR3 has 12 amino acids. CDR3 nucleotide sequence: TGCAGCGTTGGGTCAGCGAATTCACCCCTCCACTTT. Its translation: CSVGSANSPLHF.

This chain uses TRBV4-2 with TRBJ2-2; a weak D match, TRBD2 (5 bases). Germline CDR1 is LGHNA and CDR2 is YNFKEQ. The CDR3 runs 13 residues. Trimming pared 4 bases from V and 3 bases from J, leaving 6 bases between. CDR3 sequence: CASSRTDTGELFF. The DNA for the CDR3 is TGTGCCAGCAGCCGGACTGACACCGGGGAGCTGTTTTTT.

This clonotype was recorded many times. The gene calls are TRBV7-9 and TRBJ2-2; a weak D match, TRBD2 (5 bases). CDR3 length equals 13 residues. Germline V gives CDR1 SEHNR, CDR2 FQNEAQ (reference sequence). The V and J ends lost 6 bases and 4 bases respectively, with 9 bases between them. DNA for the CDR3: TGTGCCAGCAGGGGAGTTTCCACCGGGGAGCTGTTTTTT. Residues: CASRGVSTGELFF.

At least ten counts were recorded for this clonotype. The V and J genes are TRBV4-1 and TRBJ2-3; no firm D call. V was clipped by 0 bases and J by 8 bases, with 6 bases between them. Germline V gene sequence: CDR1 MGHRA, CDR2 YSYEKL. The CDR3 length is 12 residues. The CDR3 DNA reads TGCGCCAGCAGCCAAGATGGCGGTACGCAGTATTTT. It translates to CASSQDGGTQYF.